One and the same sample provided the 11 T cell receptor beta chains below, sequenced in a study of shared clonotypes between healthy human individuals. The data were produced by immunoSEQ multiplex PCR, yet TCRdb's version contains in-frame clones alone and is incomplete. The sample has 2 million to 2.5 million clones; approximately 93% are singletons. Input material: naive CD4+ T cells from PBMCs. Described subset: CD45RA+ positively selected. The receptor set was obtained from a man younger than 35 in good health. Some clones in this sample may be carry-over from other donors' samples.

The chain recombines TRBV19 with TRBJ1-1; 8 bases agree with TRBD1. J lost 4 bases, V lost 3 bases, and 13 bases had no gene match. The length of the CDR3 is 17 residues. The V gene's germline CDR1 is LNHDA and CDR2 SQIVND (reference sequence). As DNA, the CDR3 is TGTGCCAGTAGTATCGGGGGATGGACAGGGCCCTTCACTGAAGCTTTCTTT. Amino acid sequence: CASSIGGWTGPFTEAFF.

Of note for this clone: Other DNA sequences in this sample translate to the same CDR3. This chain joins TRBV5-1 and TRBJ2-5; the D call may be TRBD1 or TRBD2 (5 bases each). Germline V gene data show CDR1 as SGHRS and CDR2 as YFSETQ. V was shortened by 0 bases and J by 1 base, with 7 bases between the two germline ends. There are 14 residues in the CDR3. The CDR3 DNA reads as TGCGCCAGCAGCTTGGCCGGGACCCAAGAGACCCAGTACTTC. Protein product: CASSLAGTQETQYF.

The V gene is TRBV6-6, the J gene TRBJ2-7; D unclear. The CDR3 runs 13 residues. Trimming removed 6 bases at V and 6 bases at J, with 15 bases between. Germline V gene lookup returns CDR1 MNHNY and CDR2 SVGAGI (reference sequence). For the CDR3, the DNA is TGTGCCAGCAGAGCTCTGGATTCGGGCGAGCAGTACTTC. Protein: CASRALDSGEQYF.

The CDR3 DNA sequence: TGTGCCAGCAGCGGTGGGGGCATTAGCGGTTTTAGCACAGATACGCAGTATTTT. It is translated as CASSGGGISGFSTDTQYF. The V call is TRBV9, the J call TRBJ2-3; D might be TRBD1 or TRBD2, each matching 6 bases. Germline assignment: CDR1 SGDLS and CDR2 YYNGEE. The CDR3 sequence is 18 residues long. Trimming pared 3 bases from V and 0 bases from J, leaving 20 bases between.

For the CDR3, the DNA is TGTGCCACCAGCCGAGTCGGCGGGAGATGGGTAGATACGCAGTATTTT. Protein product: CATSRVGGRWVDTQYF. This chain links TRBV15 with TRBJ2-3; 7 positions match TRBD2. The V and J ends lost 5 bases and 5 bases, in that order; junction bases with no gene match: 13. The CDR3 length is 16 residues. Germline CDR1 reads LNHNV; CDR2 reads YYDKDF (reference sequence).

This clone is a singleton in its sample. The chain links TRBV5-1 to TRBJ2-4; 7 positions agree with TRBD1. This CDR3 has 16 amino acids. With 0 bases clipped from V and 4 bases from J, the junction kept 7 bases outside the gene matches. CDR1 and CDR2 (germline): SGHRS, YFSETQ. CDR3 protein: CASSLALGQRKNIQYF. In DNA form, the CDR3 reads TGCGCCAGCAGCTTGGCCCTGGGACAGCGTAAAAACATTCAGTACTTC.

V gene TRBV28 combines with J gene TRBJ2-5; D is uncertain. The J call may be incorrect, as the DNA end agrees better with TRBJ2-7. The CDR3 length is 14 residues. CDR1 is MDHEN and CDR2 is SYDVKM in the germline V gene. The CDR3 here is CASSFSGESYEQYF. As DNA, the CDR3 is TGTGCCAGCAGTTTTAGTGGAGAAAGTTACGAGCAGTACTTC.

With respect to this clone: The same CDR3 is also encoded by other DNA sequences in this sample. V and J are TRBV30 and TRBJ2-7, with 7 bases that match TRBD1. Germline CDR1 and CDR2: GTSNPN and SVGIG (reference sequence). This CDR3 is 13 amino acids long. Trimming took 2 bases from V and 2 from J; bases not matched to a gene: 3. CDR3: CAWSWDRAYEQYF. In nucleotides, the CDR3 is TGTGCCTGGAGTTGGGACAGAGCCTACGAGCAGTACTTC.

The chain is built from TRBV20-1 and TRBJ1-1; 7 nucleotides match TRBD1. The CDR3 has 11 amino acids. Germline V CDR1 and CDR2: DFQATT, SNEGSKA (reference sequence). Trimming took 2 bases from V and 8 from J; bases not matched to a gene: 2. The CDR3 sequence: CSARNRGEAFF. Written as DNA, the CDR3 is TGCAGTGCTAGAAACAGGGGAGAAGCTTTCTTT.

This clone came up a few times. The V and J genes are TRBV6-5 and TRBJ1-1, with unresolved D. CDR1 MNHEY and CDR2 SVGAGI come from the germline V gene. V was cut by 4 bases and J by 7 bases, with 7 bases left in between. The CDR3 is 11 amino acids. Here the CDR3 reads CASSLEGEAFF. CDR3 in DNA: TGTGCCAGCAGTTTGGAGGGTGAAGCTTTCTTT.

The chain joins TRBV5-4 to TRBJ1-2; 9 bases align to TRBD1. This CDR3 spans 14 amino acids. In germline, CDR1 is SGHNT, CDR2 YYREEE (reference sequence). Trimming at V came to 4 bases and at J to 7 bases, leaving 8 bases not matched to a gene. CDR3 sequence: CASSGSGTGFGYTF. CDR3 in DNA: TGTGCCAGCAGCGGATCCGGGACAGGGTTTGGCTACACCTTC.